The next 28 T cell receptor beta chains were all read from a single sample in a study of human T cells and chemical hapten exposure. TCRdb redid the calling of the 5' RACE reads with MiXCR, one entry per CDR3 protein. The data contain 100,000 to 120,000 distinct CDR3 sequences, 15% to 20% of them singletons. Total RNA came from unfractionated whole blood. The receptors come from a human donor in good health.

The chain carries TRBV10-3 and TRBJ1-1; D possibly corresponds to TRBD1 (5 bases). Germline CDR1 reads ENHRY; CDR2 reads SYGVKD. The V and J ends lost 5 bases and 3 bases respectively, with 10 bases between them. This CDR3 region has 13 residues. The CDR3 here is CAISSTGHTEAFF. In DNA, the CDR3 is TGTGCCATCAGTTCCACAGGACACACTGAAGCTTTCTTT.

This clonotype was counted between two and nine times. The rearrangement uses TRBV6-1 and TRBJ2-7; D perhaps matches TRBD1 (5 bases). Germline CDR1 is MNHNS and CDR2 is SASEGT. V dropped 7 bases and J dropped 1 base, with 20 bases sitting between them. This CDR3 spans 16 amino acids. The CDR3 DNA reads as TGTGCCAGCACTATGGGGCAGACAGTCACTTCCTACGAGCAGTACTTC. Residues: CASTMGQTVTSYEQYF.

The chain couples TRBV5-6 to TRBJ2-3; D gene unclear. CDR3 length: 15 amino acids. V was shortened by 2 bases and J by 4 bases, with 14 bases between the two germline ends. Germline V lookup: CDR1 SGHDT, CDR2 YYEEEE. The CDR3 DNA reads as TGTGCCAGCAGCTTCGGACCACTAACCCCAGATACGCAGTATTTT. Translated, it gives CASSFGPLTPDTQYF.

This clonotype occurred many times. CDR3: CSASRRGPSGRYF. DNA for the CDR3: TGCAGTGCTAGCAGGAGGGGGCCTAGCGGTCGGTATTTT. The genes are TRBV20-1 and TRBJ2-3; D may be TRBD1 or TRBD2 (7 bases each). CDR3 size: 13 residues. The V gene's germline CDR1 is DFQATT and CDR2 SNEGSKA (reference sequence). The V gene lost 3 bases and the J gene lost 14 bases, with 21 bases spanning the gap.

The gene calls are TRBV6-5 and TRBJ2-7, with TRBD1 matching over 7 bases. Germline lookup yields CDR1 MNHEY and CDR2 SVGAGI. V dropped 0 bases and J dropped 0; count of bases not matched to a gene: 5. CDR3 length: 16 residues. The CDR3 loop is CASSYSGTVSSYEQYF. CDR3 DNA sequence: TGTGCCAGCAGTTACTCCGGGACAGTTAGCTCCTACGAGCAGTACTTC.

This chain connects TRBV28 to TRBJ2-7; D not certain. Germline V gives CDR1 MDHEN, CDR2 SYDVKM. Trimming took 3 bases from V and 3 from J, leaving 12 bases between them. This CDR3 is built from 14 residues. The CDR3 nucleotides are TGTGCCAGCAGTTTCGGCGGAAGTTACTACGAGCAGTACTTC. Protein sequence: CASSFGGSYYEQYF. Combining the CDR3 with reference TRBV28 and TRBJ2-7 gives the whole variable domain DVKVTQSSRYLVKRTGEKVFLECVQDMDHENMFWYRQDPGLGLRLIYFSYDVKMKEKGDIPEGYSVSREKKERFSLILESASTNQTSMYLCASSFGGSYYEQYFGPGTRLTVT.

CDR3 region: CASSPLRTSSYNEQFF. The CDR3 DNA is TGTGCCAGCAGCCCTCTCCGGACTAGCTCGTACAATGAGCAGTTCTTC. The chain joins TRBV7-9 to TRBJ2-1; 8 positions match TRBD2. The CDR3 is 16 residues long. The trim removed 5 bases at V and 4 bases at J, leaving 10 bases unmatched. The germline V gene has CDR1 SEHNR and CDR2 FQNEAQ (reference sequence).

This clonotype was counted between two and nine times. The J gene is TRBJ1-1, the V gene TRBV27; tentatively, D is TRBD1 (5 bases). CDR3 size: 14 residues. Germline CDR1 and CDR2: MNHEY and SMNVEV (reference sequence). V was trimmed by 3 bases and J by 1 base, leaving 9 bases between them. CDR3 in amino acids: CASSFRGANTEAFF. The DNA for the CDR3 is TGTGCCAGCAGTTTCCGAGGGGCGAACACTGAAGCTTTCTTT.

The rearrangement links TRBV4-2 to TRBJ2-1, with D hard to call. The length of the CDR3 is 14 residues. V lost 0 bases to trimming and J lost 7 bases, with 10 bases between them. Germline assignment: CDR1 LGHNA and CDR2 YNFKEQ. CDR3 in amino acids: CASSQDEVRNEQFF. The CDR3 nucleotides are TGTGCCAGCAGCCAAGACGAGGTTCGGAATGAGCAGTTCTTC.

This chain joins TRBV2 and TRBJ1-2; D might be TRBD1 (5 bases). V dropped 5 bases and J dropped 2 bases, with 12 bases sitting between them. The CDR3 covers 14 residues. CDR1 and CDR2 from the germline V gene are SNHLY and FYNNEI. The CDR3 region has the DNA TGTGCCAGCAGTCCAGGGCCCGGCAACTATGGCTACACCTTC. This codes for CASSPGPGNYGYTF.

This clonotype has at least ten counts. J is TRBJ2-7 and V is TRBV28; D is ambiguous. The CDR3 has 13 amino acids. Deletions cut 5 bases from V and 10 bases from J, with 18 bases between. The germline V gene encodes CDR1 MDHEN and CDR2 SYDVKM. The CDR3, as DNA: TGTGCCAGCAGTCCGATTATGACGGCCCTCCAGTACTTC. This gives the protein CASSPIMTALQYF.

The chain employs TRBV6-5 and TRBJ2-3; 13 bases are shared with TRBD2. The CDR3 totals 18 residues. V lost 4 bases to trimming and J lost 3 bases; unmatched junction nucleotides: 10. CDR1 is MNHEY, CDR2 SVGAGI, per germline. CDR3 in DNA: TGTGCCAGCAGTTTTACTAGCGGGAGGGCCCCTTGGACAGATACGCAGTATTTT. The encoded protein is CASSFTSGRAPWTDTQYF.

This clonotype was observed many times. The chain's CDR3 is CASSPDTPDDTEAFF. The CDR3 DNA reads as TGTGCCAGCAGCCCGGACACCCCCGATGACACTGAAGCTTTCTTT. V gene TRBV5-4 combines with J gene TRBJ1-1; D possibly corresponds to TRBD1 (5 bases). The CDR3 is made up of 15 amino acids. V lost 4 bases and J 3 bases, leaving 16 bases between the germline ends. From germline, CDR1 is SGHNT and CDR2 YYREEE (reference sequence). Combining the CDR3 with reference TRBV5-4 and TRBJ1-1 gives the whole variable domain ETGVTQSPTHLIKTRGQQVTLRCSSQSGHNTVSWYQQALGQGPQFIFQYYREEENGRGNFPPRFSGLQFPNYSSELNVNALELDDSALYLCASSPDTPDDTEAFFGQGTRLTVV.

The chain's CDR3 is CSALTGGNYGYTF. The CDR3, as DNA: TGCAGTGCCCTAACTGGGGGGAACTATGGCTACACCTTC. V and J are TRBV20-1 and TRBJ1-2; perhaps TRBD1 as D (5 bases). The CDR3 totals 13 residues. V lost 6 bases to trimming and J lost 2 bases, with 13 bases between them. Germline CDR1 is DFQATT and CDR2 is SNEGSKA (reference sequence).

This clonotype was found a few times. The rearrangement joins TRBV18 to TRBJ2-1; D gene ambiguous. The V gene lost 4 bases and the J gene lost 10 bases, with 5 bases spanning the gap. Germline CDR1 is KGHSH and CDR2 is LQKENI. The CDR3 extends over 10 amino acids. The CDR3 region has the DNA TGTGCCAGCTCACAAGGGGAGCAGTTCTTC. Residues: CASSQGEQFF.

This clonotype was detected many times. V gene TRBV9 combines with J gene TRBJ2-3; 8 bases line up with TRBD2. This CDR3 spans 16 amino acids. Germline loops: CDR1 SGDLS, CDR2 YYNGEE. V lost 2 bases and J lost 2; bases outside the gene matches: 7. The CDR3 loop is CASSVSLAGLTDTQYF. CDR3 in DNA: TGTGCCAGCAGCGTCAGTCTAGCGGGCCTCACAGATACGCAGTATTTT.

This clonotype turned up a few times. The chain carries TRBV7-2 and TRBJ1-1; the D is unclear. V lost 3 bases, J lost 0 bases, and 8 bases lay in between. The CDR3 spans 14 residues. CDR1 is SGHTA and CDR2 is FQGNSA in the germline V gene. The CDR3 sequence: CASSFTAMNTEAFF. DNA of the CDR3: TGTGCCAGCAGCTTCACGGCTATGAACACTGAAGCTTTCTTT.

V and J are TRBV29-1 and TRBJ2-1; unclear D gene. Germline V gene lookup returns CDR1 SQVTM and CDR2 ANQGSEA. The CDR3 has 12 residues. This CDR3 is CGGGSSYNEQFF. CDR3 DNA: TGCGGCGGCGGTAGCTCCTACAATGAGCAGTTCTTC.

This clonotype was detected only a few times. The V call is TRBV11-2, the J call TRBJ1-2, with 11 bases fitting TRBD1. J lost 2 bases, V lost 5 bases, and 4 bases had no gene match. The CDR3 length is 15 residues. Germline CDR1 is SGHAT and CDR2 is FQNNGV. CDR3 sequence (DNA): TGTGCCAGCAGCCCAGGACAGGGGGCGAACTATGGCTACACCTTC. It specifies CASSPGQGANYGYTF. The full variable domain, completed using reference TRBV11-2 and TRBJ1-2, is EAGVAQSPRYKIIEKRQSVAFWCNPISGHATLYWYQQILGQGPKLLIQFQNNGVVDDSQLPKDRFSAERLKGVDSTLKIQPAKLEDSAVYLCASSPGQGANYGYTFGSGTRLTVV.

This clonotype was seen a few times. CDR3 sequence (DNA): TGTGCCAGCAGTTCCCCCGGGACAGGGGGTGAAGAGCAGTACTTC. Protein sequence: CASSSPGTGGEEQYF. The V and J genes are TRBV28 and TRBJ2-7; 11 bases agree with TRBD1. In germline, CDR1 is MDHEN, CDR2 SYDVKM. The CDR3 spans 15 residues. The V segment lost 4 bases and the J segment 7 bases; nucleotides outside the gene matches: 9.

This chain uses TRBV20-1 with TRBJ2-1, with D possibly TRBD2 on 6 matching bases. The germline V gene has CDR1 DFQATT and CDR2 SNEGSKA (reference sequence). Trimming left V 8 bases short and J 6 bases short, with 14 bases between. The CDR3 has 12 residues. CDR3 in amino acids: CSTGLWANEQFF. CDR3 DNA: TGCAGTACGGGACTGTGGGCCAATGAGCAGTTCTTC.

V gene TRBV12-3 or TRBV12-4 combines with J gene TRBJ1-1; 7 positions agree with TRBD1. The CDR3 totals 13 residues. The trim removed 6 bases at V and 4 bases at J, leaving 5 bases unmatched. Written as DNA, the CDR3 is TGTGCCAGCAGAGCGACAGGGACCACTGAAGCTTTCTTT. Its translation: CASRATGTTEAFF.

The chain uses TRBV7-9 and TRBJ2-3; 10 bases agree with TRBD2. Germline loops: CDR1 SEHNR, CDR2 FQNEAQ (reference sequence). CDR3 length: 15 amino acids. Trimming cost V 5 bases and J 9 bases; bases outside gene matches: 11. The CDR3 DNA reads TGTGCCAGCAGCGAGACTAGCGGGCAGACTACGACGCAGTATTTT. The encoded protein is CASSETSGQTTTQYF.

This clonotype has just a few counts. The chain links TRBV24-1 to TRBJ1-2, with a weak D call TRBD1 (5 bases). V lost 3 bases, J lost 4 bases, and 11 bases lay in between. In germline, CDR1 is KGHDR, CDR2 SFDVKD. CDR3 size: 14 residues. The CDR3 DNA sequence: TGTGCCACCAGTGATGGGGGGGTATCCTATGGCTACACCTTC. Translated, it gives CATSDGGVSYGYTF.

The genes are TRBV6-2 or TRBV6-3 and TRBJ2-3, with D possibly TRBD2 on 5 matching bases. The CDR3 has 18 residues. Per the germline V gene, CDR1 is MNHEY and CDR2 is SVGEGT. The V and J ends lost 2 bases and 0 bases respectively, with 18 bases between them. CDR3 sequence: CASSYNYAEDGSTDTQYF. CDR3 sequence (DNA): TGTGCCAGCAGTTACAATTACGCGGAGGACGGTAGCACAGATACGCAGTATTTT.

This clonotype was picked up many times. The rearrangement links TRBV3-1 to TRBJ1-3; 7 bases map to TRBD1. Trimming cost V 1 base and J 2 bases; bases outside gene matches: 2. The V gene's germline CDR1 is LGHDT and CDR2 YNNKEL (reference sequence). The CDR3 has 15 residues. The CDR3 region is CASSQGTGAGNTIYF. CDR3 sequence (DNA): TGTGCCAGCAGCCAAGGGACAGGCGCTGGAAACACCATATATTTT.

This clonotype was seen a handful of times. The gene calls are TRBV7-2 and TRBJ2-7, with D tentatively TRBD1 (5 bases). V was trimmed by 5 bases and J by 6 bases, leaving 11 bases between them. The CDR3 loop spans 12 amino acids. Looked up from germline, CDR1 is SGHTA and CDR2 is FQGNSA. The CDR3 coding sequence is TGTGCCAGCAGCCCCTTGGGGCTCGAGCAGTACTTC. This encodes CASSPLGLEQYF. Based on the CDR3 plus reference TRBV7-2 and TRBJ2-7, the full variable domain is GAGVSQSPSNKVTEKGKDVELRCDPISGHTALYWYRQSLGQGLEFLIYFQGNSAPDKSGLPSDRFSAERTGGSVSTLTIQRTQQEDSAVYLCASSPLGLEQYFGPGTRLTVT.

This clonotype was seen more than once but under ten times. The chain combines TRBV29-1 with TRBJ1-2; 8 bases fit TRBD1. The CDR3 contains 14 residues. CDR1 SQVTM and CDR2 ANQGSEA come from the germline V gene. Trimming at V came to 3 bases and at J to 3 bases, leaving 6 bases not matched to a gene. CDR3 in DNA: TGCAGCGTTGAGCAGGGGGCGCCTGACTATGGCTACACCTTC. Translated, it gives CSVEQGAPDYGYTF.